This T cell receptor (beta chain) was identified during a study of T-cell reconstitution after alpha-beta-depleted transplantation in children (TCRdb year 2016). About the full investigation: Using TCR repertoire profiling, the study followed T-cell immune reconstitution in a quantitative way in children after TCRalphabeta/CD19-depleted allogeneic hematopoietic cell transplantation.

The library was obtained by PCR. The reads were generated on an Illumina HiSeq 2500. Molecular barcoding was employed in the preparation of TCR libraries, with unique molecular identifiers being used to normalize TCRbeta repertoire quantification. In-frame beta chains were kept once TCRdb had trimmed the public reads at Q25 with fastp and called clones with MiXCR. Identical CDR3 protein sequences are pooled into one entry, listed with their most common genes and DNA. In this sample the table shows about 480,000 distinct CDR3 sequences, about an eighth of which occur a single time. Around 6% of the sample is in the top ten clones. This clonotype occurred many times. Its antigen is still unknown. No quality values exist for individual bases; no much larger clone is one base distant. V has 4 bases trimmed and J has 5 bases trimmed; junction bases matching no gene number 5. The germline V gene (reference sequence) sets CDR1 to DFQATT and CDR2 to SNEGSKA. The CDR3 holds 14 amino acids from the cysteine to the phenylalanine. The kept DNA is CDR3 alone, 42 bases in frame from the first base.

The chain is encoded by TRBV20-1 joined to TRBJ2-1, and TRBD2 matches 10 of the central bases. The receptor was derived from a human donor who donated a stem cell graft to a child with combined immunodeficiency. Sequenced material: PBMCs from the stem cell graft donor, taken from the stem cell graft. The CDR3 protein is CSATPGLANNEQFF. The nucleotide sequence is TGCAGTGCTACCCCGGGACTAGCGAACAATGAGCAGTTCTTC.